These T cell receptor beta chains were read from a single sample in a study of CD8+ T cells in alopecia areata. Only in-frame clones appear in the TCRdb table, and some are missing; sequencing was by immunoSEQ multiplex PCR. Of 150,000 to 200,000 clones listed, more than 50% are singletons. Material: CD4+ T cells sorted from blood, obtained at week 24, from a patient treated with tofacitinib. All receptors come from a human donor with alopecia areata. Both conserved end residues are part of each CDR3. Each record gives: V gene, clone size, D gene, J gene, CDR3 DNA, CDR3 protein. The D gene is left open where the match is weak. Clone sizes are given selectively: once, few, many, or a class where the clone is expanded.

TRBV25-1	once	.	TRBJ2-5	TGTGCCAGCAGTAGGGTTGGGGTGGAGACCCAGTACTTC	CASSRVGVETQYF
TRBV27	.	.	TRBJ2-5	TGTGCCAGCAGATTACTAGGCGTGGAGACCCAGTACTTC	CASRLLGVETQYF
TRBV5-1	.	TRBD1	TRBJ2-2	TGCGCCAGCAGCCACAGGACAGGGGGCGACACCGGGGAGCTGTTTTTT	CASSHRTGGDTGELFF
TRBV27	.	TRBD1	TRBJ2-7	TGTGCCAGCAAAACCGGACAGGGGGCCTACGAGCAGTACTTC	CASKTGQGAYEQYF
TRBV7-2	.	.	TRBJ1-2	TGTGCCAGCCGTAACCGCGGGGGCTACACCTTC	CASRNRGGYTF
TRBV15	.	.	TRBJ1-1	TGTGCCACCAGCAGGGTAAGGGGGTTGAACACTGAAGCTTTCTTT	CATSRVRGLNTEAFF
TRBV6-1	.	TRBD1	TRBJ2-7	TGTGCCAGCAGGGGGACAGGCTTGCGGGAGCAGTACTTC	CASRGTGLREQYF
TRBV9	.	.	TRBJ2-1	TGTGCCAGCAGCGTAGATGGGTATGACTACAATGAGCAGTTCTTC	CASSVDGYDYNEQFF
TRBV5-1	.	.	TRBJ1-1	TGCGCCAGCAGCTTGGAACGGGGGTCTGAAGCTTTCTTT	CASSLERGSEAFF
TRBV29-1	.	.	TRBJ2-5	TGCAGCGTTGTCGGAGAGACCCAGTACTTC	CSVVGETQYF